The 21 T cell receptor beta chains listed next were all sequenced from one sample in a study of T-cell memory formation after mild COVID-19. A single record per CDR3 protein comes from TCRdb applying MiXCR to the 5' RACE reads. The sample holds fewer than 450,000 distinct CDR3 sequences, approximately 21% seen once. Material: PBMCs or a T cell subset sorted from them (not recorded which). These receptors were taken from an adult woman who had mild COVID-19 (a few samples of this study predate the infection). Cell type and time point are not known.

The CDR3 sequence is CASSGTSGGWTGELFF. For the CDR3, the DNA is TGTGCCAGCAGCGGGACTAGCGGAGGGTGGACCGGGGAGCTGTTTTTT. The V call is TRBV14, the J call TRBJ2-2; 11 bases match TRBD2. The junction had 7 bases not matched to a gene; V was cut back by 5 bases and J by 5 bases. Per germline, CDR1 SGHDN and CDR2 FVKESK. This CDR3 is 16 amino acids long.

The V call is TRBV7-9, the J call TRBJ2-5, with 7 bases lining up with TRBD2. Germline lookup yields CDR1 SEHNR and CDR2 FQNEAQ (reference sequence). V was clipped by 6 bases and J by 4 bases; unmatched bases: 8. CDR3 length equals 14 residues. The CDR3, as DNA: TGTGCCAGCAGGCTAGCGGTCCAGGGAGAGACCCAGTACTTC. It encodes CASRLAVQGETQYF. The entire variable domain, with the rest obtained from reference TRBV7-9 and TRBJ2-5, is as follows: DTGVSQNPRHKITKRGQNVTFRCDPISEHNRLYWYRQTLGQGPEFLTYFQNEAQLEKSRLLSDRFSAERPKGSFSTLEIQRTEQGDSAMYLCASRLAVQGETQYFGPGTRLLVL.

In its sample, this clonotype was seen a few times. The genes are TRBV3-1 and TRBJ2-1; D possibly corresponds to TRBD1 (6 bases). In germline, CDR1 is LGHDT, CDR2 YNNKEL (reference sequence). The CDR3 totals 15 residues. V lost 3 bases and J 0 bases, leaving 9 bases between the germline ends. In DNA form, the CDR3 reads TGTGCCAGCAGCCATCAGGGGTTCTCCTACAATGAGCAGTTCTTC. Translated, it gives CASSHQGFSYNEQFF.

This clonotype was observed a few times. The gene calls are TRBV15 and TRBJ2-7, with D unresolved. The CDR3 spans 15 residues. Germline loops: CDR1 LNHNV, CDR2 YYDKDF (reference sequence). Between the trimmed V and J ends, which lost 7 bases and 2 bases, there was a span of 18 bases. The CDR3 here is CATNPPTFRAYEQYF. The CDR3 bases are TGTGCCACCAATCCCCCCACCTTTAGGGCCTACGAGCAGTACTTC.

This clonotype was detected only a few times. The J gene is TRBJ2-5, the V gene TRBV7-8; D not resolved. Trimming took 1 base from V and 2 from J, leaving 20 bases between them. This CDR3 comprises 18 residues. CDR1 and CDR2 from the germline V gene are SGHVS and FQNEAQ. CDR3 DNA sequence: TGTGCCAGCAGCTTAGGTGCGGTCATGGCAGGCTCTCAAGAGACCCAGTACTTC. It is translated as CASSLGAVMAGSQETQYF.

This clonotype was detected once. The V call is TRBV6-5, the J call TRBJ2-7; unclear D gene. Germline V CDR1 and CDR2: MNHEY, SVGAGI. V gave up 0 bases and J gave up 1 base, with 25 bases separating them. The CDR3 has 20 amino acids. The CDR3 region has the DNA TGTGCCAGCAGTTACTCGTCTCCAACGGTTTCCGAGTTCCATTCCTACGAGCAGTACTTC. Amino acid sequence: CASSYSSPTVSEFHSYEQYF.

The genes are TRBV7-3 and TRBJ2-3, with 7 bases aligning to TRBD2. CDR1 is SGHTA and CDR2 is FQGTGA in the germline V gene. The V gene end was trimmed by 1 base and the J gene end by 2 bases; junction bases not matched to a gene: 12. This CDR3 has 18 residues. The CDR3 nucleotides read TGTGCCAGCAGCTTAAGCGGCGGGGGACTATCGGTCACAGATACGCAGTATTTT. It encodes CASSLSGGGLSVTDTQYF.

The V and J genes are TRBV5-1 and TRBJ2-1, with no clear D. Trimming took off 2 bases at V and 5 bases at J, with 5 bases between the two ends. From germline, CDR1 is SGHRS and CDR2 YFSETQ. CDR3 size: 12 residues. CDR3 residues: CASSFPNNEQFF. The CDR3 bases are TGCGCCAGCAGCTTCCCCAACAATGAGCAGTTCTTC.

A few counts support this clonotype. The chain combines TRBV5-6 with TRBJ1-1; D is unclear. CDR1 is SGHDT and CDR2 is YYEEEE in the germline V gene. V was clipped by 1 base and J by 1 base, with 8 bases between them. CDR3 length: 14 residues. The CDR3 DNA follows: TGTGCCAGCAGCTTGTTCGGTTCGAACACTGAAGCTTTCTTT. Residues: CASSLFGSNTEAFF. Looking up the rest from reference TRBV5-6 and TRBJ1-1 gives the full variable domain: DAGVTQSPTHLIKTRGQQVTLRCSPKSGHDTVSWYQQALGQGPQFIFQYYEEEERQRGNFPDRFSGHQFPNYSSELNVNALLLGDSALYLCASSLFGSNTEAFFGQGTRLTVV.

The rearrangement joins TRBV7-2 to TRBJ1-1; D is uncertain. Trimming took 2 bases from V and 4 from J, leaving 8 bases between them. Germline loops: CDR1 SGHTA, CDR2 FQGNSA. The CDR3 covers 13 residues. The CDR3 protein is CASSLRTRTEAFF. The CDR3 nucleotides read TGTGCCAGCAGCTTACGGACGCGCACTGAAGCTTTCTTT.

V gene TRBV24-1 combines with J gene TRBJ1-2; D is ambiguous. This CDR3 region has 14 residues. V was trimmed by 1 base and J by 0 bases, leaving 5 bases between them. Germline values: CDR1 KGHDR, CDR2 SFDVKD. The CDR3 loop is CATSDFGSNYGYTF. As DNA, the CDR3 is TGTGCCACCAGTGATTTCGGATCTAACTATGGCTACACCTTC.

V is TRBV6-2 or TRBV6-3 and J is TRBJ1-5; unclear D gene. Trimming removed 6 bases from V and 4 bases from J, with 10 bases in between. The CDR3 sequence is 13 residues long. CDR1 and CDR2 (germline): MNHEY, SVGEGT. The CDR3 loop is CASSPWRNQPQHF. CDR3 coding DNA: TGTGCCAGCAGCCCCTGGCGAAATCAGCCCCAGCATTTT.

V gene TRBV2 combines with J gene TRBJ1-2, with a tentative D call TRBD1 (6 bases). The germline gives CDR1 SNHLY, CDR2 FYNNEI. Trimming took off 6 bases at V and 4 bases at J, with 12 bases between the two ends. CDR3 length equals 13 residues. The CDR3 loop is CASSLSRGYGYTF. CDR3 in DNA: TGTGCCAGCAGCTTAAGCAGGGGCTATGGCTACACCTTC.

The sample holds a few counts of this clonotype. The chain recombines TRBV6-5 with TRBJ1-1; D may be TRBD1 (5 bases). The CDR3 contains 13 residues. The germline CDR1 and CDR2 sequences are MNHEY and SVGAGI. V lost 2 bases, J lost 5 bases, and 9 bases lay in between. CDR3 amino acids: CASSYRGHTEAFF. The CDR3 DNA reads TGTGCCAGCAGTTACAGGGGCCATACTGAAGCTTTCTTT.

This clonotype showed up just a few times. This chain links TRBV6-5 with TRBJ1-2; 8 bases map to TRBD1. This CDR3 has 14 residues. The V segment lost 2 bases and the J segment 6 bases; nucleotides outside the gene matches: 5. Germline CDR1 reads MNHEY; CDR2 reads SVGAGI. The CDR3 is CASSYRTGKDGYTF. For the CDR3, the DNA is TGTGCCAGCAGTTACAGGACAGGGAAGGATGGCTACACCTTC.

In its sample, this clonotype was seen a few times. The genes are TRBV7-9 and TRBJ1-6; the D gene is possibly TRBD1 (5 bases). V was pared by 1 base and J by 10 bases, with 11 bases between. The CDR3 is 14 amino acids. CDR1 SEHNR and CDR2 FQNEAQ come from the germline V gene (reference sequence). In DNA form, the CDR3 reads TGTGCCAGCAGCTTAGAAGGGGACGGATCACCCCTCCACTTT. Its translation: CASSLEGDGSPLHF.

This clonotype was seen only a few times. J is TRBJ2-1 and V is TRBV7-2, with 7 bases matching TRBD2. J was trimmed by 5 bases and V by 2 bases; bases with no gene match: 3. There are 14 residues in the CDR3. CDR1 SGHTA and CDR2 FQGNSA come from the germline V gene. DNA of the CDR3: TGTGCCAGCAGCTTACGGGGGAGGGACAATGAGCAGTTCTTC. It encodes CASSLRGRDNEQFF.

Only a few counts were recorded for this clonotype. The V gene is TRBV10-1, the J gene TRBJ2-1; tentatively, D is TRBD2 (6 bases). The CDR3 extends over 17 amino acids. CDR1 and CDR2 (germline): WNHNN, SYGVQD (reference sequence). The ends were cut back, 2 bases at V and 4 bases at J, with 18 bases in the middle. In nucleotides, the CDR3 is TGCGCCAGCAGTGAGACCAGAATGGTAGCGGAGTACAATGAGCAGTTCTTC. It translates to CASSETRMVAEYNEQFF.

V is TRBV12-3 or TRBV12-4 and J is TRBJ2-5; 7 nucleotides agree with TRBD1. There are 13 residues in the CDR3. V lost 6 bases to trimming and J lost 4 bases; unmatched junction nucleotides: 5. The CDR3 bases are TGTGCCAGCAGATTGACAGGGACAGAGACCCAGTACTTC. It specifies CASRLTGTETQYF.

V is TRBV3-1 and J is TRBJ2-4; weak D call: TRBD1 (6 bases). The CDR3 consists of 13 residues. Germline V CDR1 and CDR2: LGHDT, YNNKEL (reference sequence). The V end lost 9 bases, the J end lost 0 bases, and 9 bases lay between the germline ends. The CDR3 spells CARQGEAKNIQYF. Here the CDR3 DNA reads TGTGCCAGACAGGGCGAAGCCAAAAACATTCAGTACTTC.

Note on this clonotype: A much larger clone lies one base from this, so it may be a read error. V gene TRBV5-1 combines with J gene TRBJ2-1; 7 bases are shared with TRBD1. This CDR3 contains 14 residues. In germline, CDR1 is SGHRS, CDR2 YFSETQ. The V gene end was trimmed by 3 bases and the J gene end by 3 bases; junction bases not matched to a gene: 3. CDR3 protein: CASSWDSLYNEQFF. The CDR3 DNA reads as TGCGCCAGCAGCTGGGACAGCCTCTACAATGAGCAGTTCTTC.